Listed below are T cell receptor beta chains from one sample, sequenced in a study of cytomegalovirus exposure and HLA in healthy donors. The protocol was immunoSEQ multiplex PCR, while the TCRdb copy is restricted to in-frame clones and leaves out a portion. The sample has about 140,000 clones; more than 75% are singletons. The sequencing input was PBMCs. The receptors derive from a female donor in good health and CMV-seronegative. The CDR3 runs from the conserved cysteine through the conserved F or W. The D gene is left open where the match is weak. Rows give clone size only sometimes, using once, few, many, or a class for an expanded clone.

v_call	d_call	clone_size	j_call	cdr3_nt	cdr3_aa
TRBV11-3	TRBD2	NA	TRBJ2-3	TGTGCCAGCAGCTTAGCAGGGAGGGCCGGGACCGATACGCAGTATTTT	CASSLAGRAGTDTQYF
TRBV5-4	TRBD1	NA	TRBJ1-6	TGTGCCAGCAGCTCGGGACAGGAAAATTCACCCCTCCACTTT	CASSSGQENSPLHF
TRBV7-2	TRBD1	NA	TRBJ2-7	TGTGCCAGCAGCTTAGGCTTAGACAGGGCGGGCGAGCAGTACTTC	CASSLGLDRAGEQYF
TRBV25-1	NA	NA	TRBJ2-5	TGTGCCAGCAGTGACAGGTTGAGGGCCAGAGAGACCCAGTACTTC	CASSDRLRARETQYF
TRBV7-5	NA	NA	TRBJ2-7	TGTGTCAGAAGCTTCTGTAGCGGGGGGGTTCACGAGCAGTACTTC	CVRSFCSGGVHEQYF
TRBV29-1	NA	NA	TRBJ1-2	TGCAGCGGTTTTTTCGGGGTTAACTATGGCTACACCTTC	CSGFFGVNYGYTF
TRBV7-3	NA	NA	TRBJ2-5	TGTGCCAGCAGCAAAGAGCTCCAAGAGACCCAGTACTTC	CASSKELQETQYF
TRBV7-9	NA	few	TRBJ1-2	TGTGCCAGCAGCAGACAGGATTTCTATGGCTACACCTTC	CASSRQDFYGYTF
TRBV5-4	NA	NA	TRBJ2-5	TGTGCCAGCAGGCGCCCGGGAGCGGTGGAGACCCAGTACTTC	CASRRPGAVETQYF
TRBV27	TRBD2	once	TRBJ2-7	TGTGCCAGCAGTTTCCACCGGACTAGCGGGCCCTATTCCTACGAGCAGTACTTC	CASSFHRTSGPYSYEQYF
TRBV18	TRBD1	NA	TRBJ1-2	TGTGCCAGCTCACAAACATTTACAGGGGCTCATGGCTACACCTTC	CASSQTFTGAHGYTF
TRBV7-9	NA	NA	TRBJ1-4	TGTGCCAGCAGCTCCTGGACAGCTAATGAAAAACTGTTTTTT	CASSSWTANEKLFF
TRBV4-1	NA	once	TRBJ2-7	TGCGCCAGCAGCCAAGACCCAGGGGATTCCTACGAGCAGTACTTC	CASSQDPGDSYEQYF
TRBV15	TRBD1	NA	TRBJ1-5	TGTGCCACCAGAAACAGGGGTTCCAATCAGCCCCAGCATTTT	CATRNRGSNQPQHF
TRBV6-5	TRBD1	NA	TRBJ2-1	TGTGCCAGCAGATCAGGGGGCGATCTAAATGAGCAGTTCTTC	CASRSGGDLNEQFF
TRBV23-1	NA	NA	TRBJ2-5	TGCGCCAGCAGTCAATCTGTGGTAACAGCCAGGACCCAGTACTTC	CASSQSVVTARTQYF
TRBV5-6	NA	few	TRBJ1-2	TGTGCCAGCAGCTTGGGGACACGGGACTATGGCTACACCTTC	CASSLGTRDYGYTF
TRBV5-4	TRBD1	NA	TRBJ1-5	TGTGCCAGCAGCTTGGGATCAGGGGGCGCGGATCAGCCCCAGCATTTT	CASSLGSGGADQPQHF
TRBV5-4	NA	NA	TRBJ2-1	TGTGCCAGCAGCAGTCGGTCCGATGAGCAGTTCTTC	CASSSRSDEQFF
TRBV25-1	TRBD2	NA	TRBJ2-3	TGTGCCAGCAGTGACGGACTAGCGGGAGCGGATACGCAGTATTTT	CASSDGLAGADTQYF
TRBV6-6	TRBD1	NA	TRBJ2-1	TGTGCCAGCGGAAATCAGGGGGACACCAACAATGAGCAGTTCTTC	CASGNQGDTNNEQFF
TRBV7-2	NA	NA	TRBJ2-2	TGTGCCAGCAGCTTAAGATTATCGGTCGCCGGGGAGCTGTTTTTT	CASSLRLSVAGELFF
TRBV7-8	NA	NA	TRBJ2-7	TGTGCCAGCAGCTTAGTTCCGCAACCTACCGGCGAGCAGTACTTC	CASSLVPQPTGEQYF
TRBV19	TRBD1	NA	TRBJ1-5	TGTGCCAGTAGTCCCTGGGGACAGGGCGGGCAGCCCCAGCATTTT	CASSPWGQGGQPQHF
TRBV5-1	TRBD2	NA	TRBJ2-3	TGCGCCAGCAGCCCGGGGACTAGCGTTAGCACACCTACGCAGTATTTT	CASSPGTSVSTPTQYF
TRBV5-4	NA	NA	TRBJ2-1	TGTGCCAGCAGCTTGGGGCGGGACGGTGAGCAGTTCTTC	CASSLGRDGEQFF
TRBV5-1	TRBD2	NA	TRBJ2-6	TGCGCCAGCAGCCGGGGACTAGCGGAATCTGGGGCCAACGTCCTGACTTTC	CASSRGLAESGANVLTF
TRBV28	NA	once	TRBJ1-1	TGTGCCAGCAGTTTATTGACAGGGAACACTGAAGCTTTCTTT	CASSLLTGNTEAFF
TRBV4-1	NA	NA	TRBJ1-1	TGCGCCAGCAGCCCACAACAGGGTGCTGAAGCTTTCTTT	CASSPQQGAEAFF
TRBV7-2	NA	NA	TRBJ1-1	TGTGCCAGCAGCTCAGACAGGAACACTGAAGCTTTCTTT	CASSSDRNTEAFF
TRBV27	NA	NA	TRBJ1-5	TGTGCCAGCAGTTTACAGGGGAGACAGCCCCAGCATTTT	CASSLQGRQPQHF
TRBV7-3	NA	NA	TRBJ1-2	TGTGCCAGCAGCTTAACTGGGGGGGACTCGGATGGCTACACCTTC	CASSLTGGDSDGYTF
TRBV6-1	TRBD1	NA	TRBJ1-3	TGTGCCAGCAGTGTCCGACAGGGGGAAAACACCATATATTTT	CASSVRQGENTIYF
TRBV27	NA	NA	TRBJ1-2	TGTGCCAGCAGTTTTAAGGCAGGGACTAACTATGGCTACACCTTC	CASSFKAGTNYGYTF
TRBV29-1	TRBD1	once	TRBJ2-6	TGCAGCGTACTGGGACAGGGGCATAACGGGGCCAACGTCCTGACTTTC	CSVLGQGHNGANVLTF
TRBV4-1	TRBD2	once	TRBJ2-3	TGCGCCAGCAGCCAAGGAGACGCGGGGGGTCGCGATACGCAGTATTTT	CASSQGDAGGRDTQYF
TRBV5-6	NA	many	TRBJ2-6	TGTGCCAGCAACTTACGGTCTGGGGCCAACGTCCTGACTTTC	CASNLRSGANVLTF
TRBV6-1	NA	NA	TRBJ1-4	TGTGCCAGCAGTGAAGTCGGGGGGGGCGCCCTTGTAAAACTGTTTTTT	CASSEVGGGALVKLFF
TRBV4-3	NA	NA	TRBJ2-1	TGCGCCAGCAGCCAAGATGCAGGGGATCCCTACAATGAGCAGTTCTTC	CASSQDAGDPYNEQFF
TRBV4-3	NA	NA	TRBJ2-2	TGCGCCAGCAGCCAAGATCGCGGGGAGCTGTTTTTT	CASSQDRGELFF
TRBV5-4	TRBD2	few	TRBJ2-3	TGTGCCAGCAGCCTCCGGGGACTAGGATACGATACGCAGTATTTT	CASSLRGLGYDTQYF
TRBV5-6	NA	NA	TRBJ1-2	TGTGCCAGCAGCTCGGGACTGACGAACTATGGCTACACCTTC	CASSSGLTNYGYTF